This T cell receptor beta chain was obtained from a study of blood T cell repertoires in COVID-19 (dated by TCRdb to the early 2020s). A note on the overall study: Samples from collaborators originated in the United States, Italy and Spain and spanned both the acute and convalescent phases of COVID-19. Where available, HLA class I and class II types were taken from metadata supplied by the sample provider and were not determined by assay-based typing. The samples were drawn from the first 160 participants of the ongoing ImmuneRACE study and from more than 1,000 subjects provided by 6 global collaborators. The material from the prospective study consisted of cDNA or gDNA derived from T cells, B-cell-depleted T cells, or PBMCs. A freely available public database, intended as a resource for researchers studying the immune response to SARS-CoV-2, is where the repertoires were released. The dataset comprised deeply sampled blood TCRbeta repertoires from subjects exposed to, actively infected with, or recovered from COVID-19. A de-identified subject ID, COVID-19 status, age in years and sex were almost always included in the sample metadata. The paper's findings and limits, for the study overall: Clinical and demographic metadata were provided uncurated, with the amount varying by source and participant.

Whole blood was collected in K2EDTA tubes by collaborating institutions according to the institutions' own protocols. For TCRbeta analysis, collaborators shipped samples in one of three forms: frozen whole blood, isolated PBMCs, or DNA extracted from either of those sample types. The immunoSEQ Assay, a bias-controlled multiplex PCR, was used to amplify TCRbeta CDR3 regions from genomic DNA. Regarding the original processing steps: Within the assay, amplification of reference gene primers was used to estimate how many nucleated cells each sample contained. To quantify the absolute abundance of each unique TCRbeta CDR3 rearrangement, sequence reads were collapsed and filtered. Productive Simpson clonality was computed per sample as the square root of Simpson's diversity index over productive rearrangements. TCRdb holds this immuneACCESS table with in-frame rearrangements only. Some clones are missing; in checked studies, unresolved V genes explain under half, and the rest has no known cause. V and J calls and clone size are given by that table; D and trimming were obtained from the DNA. In this sample the table shows 100,000 or so clones, just over 90% of which occur a single time. The top ten hold about 0.89% of the sample.

Compared with germline, V lacks 1 base and J lacks 3 bases; bases without a gene match: 6. Taken from cysteine to phenylalanine, the CDR3 has 16 residues. Only the CDR3 region is kept as DNA, spanning 48 bases read in frame from base 1. CDR1 and CDR2 are read off the germline V gene as LGHNA and YNFKEQ. Remarks on this clone: The antigen it binds to is not known. Nothing much larger sits one base from this clone, and base qualities are not available.

The sample taken for sequencing was peripheral blood. The rearranged segments are TRBV4-2 and TRBJ2-1; TRBD2 lines up with 7 middle nucleotides. The receptor's source is a man aged 55 to 70 with acute or convalescent COVID-19. The CDR3 here reads CASSQGAGELYNEQFF. The sequenced DNA is TGTGCCAGCAGCCAAGGGGCGGGAGAGCTCTACAATGAGCAGTTCTTC.